This T cell receptor (beta chain) was profiled in a study of T cells in Graves' hyperthyroidism and ophthalmopathy. RNA transcripts yielded amplified TCR beta CDR3 regions. The HTBI primer set drove a first-round RT-PCR of the TCR CDR3. TCRdb reanalysed the multiplex PCR reads using MiXCR and keeps one entry per CDR3 protein. The table records about 610,000 distinct CDR3 sequences, roughly 14% of them present only once. Trimming took off 7 bases at V and 5 bases at J, with 12 bases between the two ends. CDR3 length: 13 residues. Germline assignment: CDR1 LNHDA and CDR2 SQIVND (reference sequence). This clonotype was seen repeatedly, ten times or more.

The chain is built from TRBV19 and TRBJ1-5; unclear D gene. The sequenced sample consisted of blood. The sequence was obtained from a middle-aged woman with Graves' ophthalmopathy. The CDR3 region has the DNA TGTGCCAGTATGGCCGACGGTTATCAGCCCCAGCATTTT. Residues: CASMADGYQPQHF.